This T cell receptor (beta chain) was captured in a study of blood T cell repertoires in COVID-19. Study details: The samples span acute and convalescent COVID-19 from the United States, Italy and Spain. Sample material is recorded as cDNA or gDNA derived from T cells, B-cell-depleted T cells, or PBMCs.

V dropped 3 bases and J dropped 2; count of bases not matched to a gene: 6. This CDR3 has 16 amino acids. CDR1 and CDR2 from the germline V gene are KGHSH and LQKENI. Methods used by the authors: Estimation of nucleated cell counts was performed using reference gene primer amplification. Clones were read by immunoSEQ multiplex PCR, and TCRdb kept only the in-frame ones, dropping some. D and trimming were read from the DNA, whereas the V and J calls and clone size are those reported in that table. The data hold under 300,000 clones, with roughly 80% observed a single time. What was sequenced was peripheral blood. The sequence derives from a man aged 55-75 years who had recovered from COVID-19. The chain couples TRBV18 to TRBJ2-2; 7 bases are shared with TRBD1. CDR3 DNA: TGTGCCAGCTCACCCTCCGGGACAGCCAACACCGGGGAGCTGTTTTTT. Protein: CASSPSGTANTGELFF.